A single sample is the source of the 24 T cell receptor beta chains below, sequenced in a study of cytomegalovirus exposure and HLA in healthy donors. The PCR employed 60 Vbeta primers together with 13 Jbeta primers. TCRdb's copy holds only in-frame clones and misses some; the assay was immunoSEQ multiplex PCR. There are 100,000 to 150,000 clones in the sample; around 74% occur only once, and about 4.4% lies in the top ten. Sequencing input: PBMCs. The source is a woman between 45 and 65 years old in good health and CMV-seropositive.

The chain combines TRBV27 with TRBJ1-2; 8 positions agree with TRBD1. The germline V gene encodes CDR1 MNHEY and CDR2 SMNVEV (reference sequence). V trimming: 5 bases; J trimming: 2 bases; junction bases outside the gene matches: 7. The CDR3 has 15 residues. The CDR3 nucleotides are TGTGCCAGCAGTGCCTGGACAGGGATGAACTATGGCTACACCTTC. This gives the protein CASSAWTGMNYGYTF.

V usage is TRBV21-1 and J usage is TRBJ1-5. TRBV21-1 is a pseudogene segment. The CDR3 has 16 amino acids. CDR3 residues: CASSKGAGVFNQPQHF. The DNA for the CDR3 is TGTGCCAGCAGCAAGGGCGCCGGGGTCTTCAATCAGCCCCAGCATTTT.

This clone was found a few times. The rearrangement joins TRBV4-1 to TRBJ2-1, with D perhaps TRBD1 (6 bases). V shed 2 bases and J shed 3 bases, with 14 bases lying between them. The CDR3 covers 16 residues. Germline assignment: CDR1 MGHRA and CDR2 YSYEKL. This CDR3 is CASSQQQGFLYNEQFF. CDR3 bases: TGCGCCAGCAGCCAACAACAGGGTTTCCTCTACAATGAGCAGTTCTTC.

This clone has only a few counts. This CDR3 reads CASSPRSSSGGLYTQYF. CDR3 DNA: TGTGCCAGCAGCCCGAGAAGTTCTAGCGGGGGGTTGTATACGCAGTATTTT. The genes are TRBV7-2 and TRBJ2-3, with TRBD2 matching over 11 bases. V dropped 5 bases and J dropped 7; count of bases not matched to a gene: 14. The germline V gene encodes CDR1 SGHTA and CDR2 FQGNSA. The CDR3 totals 17 residues.

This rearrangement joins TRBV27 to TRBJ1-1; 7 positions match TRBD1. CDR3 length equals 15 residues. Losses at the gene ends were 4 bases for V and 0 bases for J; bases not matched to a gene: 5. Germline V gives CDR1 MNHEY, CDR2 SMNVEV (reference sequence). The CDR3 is CASSSHGQVNTEAFF. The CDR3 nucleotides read TGTGCCAGCAGTTCCCATGGACAGGTGAACACTGAAGCTTTCTTT.

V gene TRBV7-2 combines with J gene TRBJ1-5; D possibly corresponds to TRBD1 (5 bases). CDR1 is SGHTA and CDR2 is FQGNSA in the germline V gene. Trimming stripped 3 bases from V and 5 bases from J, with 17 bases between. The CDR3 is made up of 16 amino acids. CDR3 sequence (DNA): TGTGCCAGCAGCTTTCTCAGCGTGGGGCAGGATCAGCCCCAGCATTTT. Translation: CASSFLSVGQDQPQHF. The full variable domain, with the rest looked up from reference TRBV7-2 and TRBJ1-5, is GAGVSQSPSNKVTEKGKDVELRCDPISGHTALYWYRQSLGQGLEFLIYFQGNSAPDKSGLPSDRFSAERTGGSVSTLTIQRTQQEDSAVYLCASSFLSVGQDQPQHFGDGTRLSIL.

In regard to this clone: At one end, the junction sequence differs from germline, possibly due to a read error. CDR3 nucleotide sequence: TGTGCCAGCAGCTTAGTGGGGACAGCCGCCTCTTACGGGCAGTACTTC. It encodes CASSLVGTAASYGQYF. This rearrangement joins TRBV7-2 to TRBJ2-7; TRBD1 agrees at 7 bases. The CDR3 has 16 residues. Looked up from germline, CDR1 is SGHTA and CDR2 is FQGNSA.

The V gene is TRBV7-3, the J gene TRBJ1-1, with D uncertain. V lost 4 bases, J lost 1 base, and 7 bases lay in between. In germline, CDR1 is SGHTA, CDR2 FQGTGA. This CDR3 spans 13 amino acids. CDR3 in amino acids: CASSSSGNTEAFF. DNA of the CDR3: TGTGCCAGCAGCTCATCCGGGAACACTGAAGCTTTCTTT.

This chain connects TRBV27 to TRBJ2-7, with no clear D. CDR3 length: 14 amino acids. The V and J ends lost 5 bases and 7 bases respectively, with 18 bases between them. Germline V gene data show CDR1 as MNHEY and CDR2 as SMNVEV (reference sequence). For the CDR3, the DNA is TGTGCCAGCAGTCCTCCCAGCAGTCCCAGGGAGCAGTACTTC. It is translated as CASSPPSSPREQYF.

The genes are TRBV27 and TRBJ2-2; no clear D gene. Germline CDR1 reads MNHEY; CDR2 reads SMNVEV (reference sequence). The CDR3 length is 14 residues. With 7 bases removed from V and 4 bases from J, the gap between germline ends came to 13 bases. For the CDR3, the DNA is TGTGCCAGCACCCGGATGCCGGGCACCGGGGAGCTGTTTTTT. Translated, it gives CASTRMPGTGELFF.

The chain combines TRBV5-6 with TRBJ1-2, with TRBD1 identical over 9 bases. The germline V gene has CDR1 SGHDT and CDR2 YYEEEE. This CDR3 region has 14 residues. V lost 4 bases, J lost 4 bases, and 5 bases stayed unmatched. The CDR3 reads CASSVDRGLYGYTF. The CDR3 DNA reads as TGTGCCAGCAGCGTGGACAGGGGCCTCTATGGCTACACCTTC.

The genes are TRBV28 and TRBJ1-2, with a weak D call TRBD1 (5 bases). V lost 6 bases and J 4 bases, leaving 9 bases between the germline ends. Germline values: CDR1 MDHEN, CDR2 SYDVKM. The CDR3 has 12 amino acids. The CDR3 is CASRDTSYGYTF. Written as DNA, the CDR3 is TGTGCCAGCAGGGACACATCCTATGGCTACACCTTC.

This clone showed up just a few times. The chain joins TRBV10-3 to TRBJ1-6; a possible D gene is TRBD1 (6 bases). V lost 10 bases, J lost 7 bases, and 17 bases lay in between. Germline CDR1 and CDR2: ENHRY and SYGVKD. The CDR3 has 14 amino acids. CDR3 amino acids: CASKGGTNNSPLHF. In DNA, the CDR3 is TGTGCCAGCAAGGGGGGGACTAACAATTCACCCCTCCACTTT.

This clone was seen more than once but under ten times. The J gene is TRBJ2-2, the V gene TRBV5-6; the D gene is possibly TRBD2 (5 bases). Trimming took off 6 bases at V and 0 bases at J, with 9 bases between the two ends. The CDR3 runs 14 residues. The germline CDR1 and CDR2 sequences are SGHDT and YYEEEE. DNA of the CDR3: TGTGCCAGCAACCGGGGTACGAACACCGGGGAGCTGTTTTTT. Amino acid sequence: CASNRGTNTGELFF. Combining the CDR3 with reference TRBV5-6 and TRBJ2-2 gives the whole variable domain DAGVTQSPTHLIKTRGQQVTLRCSPKSGHDTVSWYQQALGQGPQFIFQYYEEEERQRGNFPDRFSGHQFPNYSSELNVNALLLGDSALYLCASNRGTNTGELFFGEGSRLTVL.

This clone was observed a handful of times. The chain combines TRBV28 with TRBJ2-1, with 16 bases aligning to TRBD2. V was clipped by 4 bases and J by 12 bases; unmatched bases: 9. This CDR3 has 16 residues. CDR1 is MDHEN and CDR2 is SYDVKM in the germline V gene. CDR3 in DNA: TGTGCCAGCAGTTCCGGGGGGACTAGCGGGGGGGCAGGGCAGTTCTTC. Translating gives CASSSGGTSGGAGQFF.

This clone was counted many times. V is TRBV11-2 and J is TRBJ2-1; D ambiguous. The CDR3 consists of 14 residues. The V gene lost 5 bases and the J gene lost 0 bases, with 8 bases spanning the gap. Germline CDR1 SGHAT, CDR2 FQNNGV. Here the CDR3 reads CASSGRVSYNEQFF. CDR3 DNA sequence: TGTGCCAGCAGCGGCCGGGTCTCCTACAATGAGCAGTTCTTC.

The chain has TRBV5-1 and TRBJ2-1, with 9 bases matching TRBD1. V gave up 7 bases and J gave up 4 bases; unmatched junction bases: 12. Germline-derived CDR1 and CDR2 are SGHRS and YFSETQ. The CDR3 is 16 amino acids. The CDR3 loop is CASGPGQGSPYNEQFF. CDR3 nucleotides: TGCGCCAGCGGTCCGGGACAGGGAAGCCCGTACAATGAGCAGTTCTTC.

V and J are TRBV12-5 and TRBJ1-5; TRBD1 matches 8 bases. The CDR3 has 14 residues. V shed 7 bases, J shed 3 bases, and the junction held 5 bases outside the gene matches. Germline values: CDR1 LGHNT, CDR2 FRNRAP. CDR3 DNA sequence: TGTGCTAGTGCGGACAGGGAGTACAATCAGCCCCAGCATTTT. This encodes CASADREYNQPQHF.

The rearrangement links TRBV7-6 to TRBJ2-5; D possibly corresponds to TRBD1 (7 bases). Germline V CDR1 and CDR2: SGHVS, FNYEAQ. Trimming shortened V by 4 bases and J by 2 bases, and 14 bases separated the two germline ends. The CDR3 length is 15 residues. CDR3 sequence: CASSSRGTVQETQYF. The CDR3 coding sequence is TGTGCCAGCAGCTCCCGCGGGACAGTACAAGAGACCCAGTACTTC.

The CDR3 reads CASSPNDRSNEKLFF. The CDR3 DNA follows: TGTGCCAGCAGCCCTAACGACAGGTCTAATGAAAAACTGTTTTTT. V and J are TRBV7-9 and TRBJ1-4, with a possible D match to TRBD1 (6 bases). Germline CDR1 is SEHNR and CDR2 is FQNEAQ (reference sequence). V was cut by 5 bases and J by 3 bases, with 13 bases left in between. The CDR3 totals 15 residues.

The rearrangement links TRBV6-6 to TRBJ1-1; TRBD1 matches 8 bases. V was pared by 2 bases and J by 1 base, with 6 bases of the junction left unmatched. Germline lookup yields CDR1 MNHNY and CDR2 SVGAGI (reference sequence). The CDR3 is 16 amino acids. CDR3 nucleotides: TGTGCCAGCAGTTACGGGTCAGGGGGCAGGAACACTGAAGCTTTCTTT. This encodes CASSYGSGGRNTEAFF.

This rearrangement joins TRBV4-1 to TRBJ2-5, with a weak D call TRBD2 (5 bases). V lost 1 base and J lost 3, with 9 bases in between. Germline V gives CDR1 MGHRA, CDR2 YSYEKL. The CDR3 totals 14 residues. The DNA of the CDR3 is TGCGCCAGCAGCCAAGCCGGACTCGAAGAGACCCAGTACTTC. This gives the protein CASSQAGLEETQYF.

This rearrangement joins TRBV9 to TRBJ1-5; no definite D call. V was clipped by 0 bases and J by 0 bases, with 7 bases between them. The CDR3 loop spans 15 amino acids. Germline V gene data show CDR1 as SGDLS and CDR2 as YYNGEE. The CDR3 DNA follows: TGTGCCAGCAGCGTAGATCCGGTTAGCAATCAGCCCCAGCATTTT. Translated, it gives CASSVDPVSNQPQHF.

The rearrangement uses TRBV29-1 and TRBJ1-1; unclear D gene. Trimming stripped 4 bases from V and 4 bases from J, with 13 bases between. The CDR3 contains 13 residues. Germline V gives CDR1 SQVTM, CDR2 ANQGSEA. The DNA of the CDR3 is TGCAGCGTTGTATCTACGGCGGGCACTGAAGCTTTCTTT. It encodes CSVVSTAGTEAFF.